The present entry profiles one TCR beta chain with its context. Its antigen has not been determined. Per the germline V gene, SGHDT is the CDR1 and YYEEEE is the CDR2. There are 16 amino acids in the CDR3, from cysteine to phenylalanine inclusive. No nucleotide data were recorded. This entry belongs to a study of T cells expressing NK-cell markers (dated by TCRdb to 2018 to 2020). Background on the whole study: Three sorted T-cell subsets (CD3+CD56+NKG2C+, CD3+CD56+NKG2C- and CD3+CD56-NKG2C+) from 7 to 9 donors had their TCR beta-chain repertoires profiled. Among the eight sequenced donors, seven were HCMV-seropositive and one was HCMV-seronegative. The study sequenced eight donors, all healthy volunteers chosen at random: three men and five women. Sequencing of the libraries produced 2 x 150 bp reads on Illumina HiSeq 2000/2500, MiSeq or NextSeq. Here is what the overall study found, with its caveats: Whether the expanded NKG2C-expressing T cell clones were specific for HCMV antigens remained unclear. Those dominant clonotypes were again the most abundant among CD3+CD56-NKG2C+ cells in a handful of donors, at about 25-60.1%. In over five donors, the dominant CD3+CD56+NKG2C+ clonotypes were among the top 10 CD8+ clonotypes and accounted for roughly 1.0-8% of CD8+ T cells.

TCRdb records Illumina HiSeq 2000 as the sequencer. The TCR beta cDNA libraries were made using 5'RACE template switching, a step that added both a universal primer site and unique molecular identifiers. Synthesis of cDNA was primed from the TCR beta constant segment and was followed by two consecutive PCR amplification steps. In the original analysis: MIGEC was used to demultiplex reads and group reads by UMI, and MiTCR was used to assemble and quantify clonotypes. To remove erroneous sequences, TCR cDNA sequences were retained only when supported by two or more reads. Downstream repertoire analysis used the tcR package, and clonotypes were matched across fractions by CDR3 nucleotide sequence plus V segment. VDJmatch was used to annotate antigen specificity against VDJdb, with one amino acid substitution allowed in CDR3. TCRdb reprocessed the reads into one record per CDR3 protein sequence, lacking DNA. The authors' filters were not applied to this entry. This sample's listing comprises about 160,000 distinct CDR3 sequences. Jointly, the top ten make up over 20% of the sample.

To determine HCMV serostatus, a commercial ELISA kit was used to detect HCMV-specific IgG in serum. Ficoll density gradient centrifugation was used to isolate peripheral blood mononuclear cells from blood. The V gene is TRBV5-6 and the J gene is TRBJ1-1; TCRdb calls TRBD1, which cannot be checked without DNA. The sequence derives from a man between 18 and 69 years old in good health. Sequencing used blood T cells: a sorted CD56 or NKG2C T cell subset, CD4+ or CD8+ T cells, or bulk PBMC T cells (not recorded which). The CDR3 protein sequence reads: CASSPDPQGMNTEAFF.